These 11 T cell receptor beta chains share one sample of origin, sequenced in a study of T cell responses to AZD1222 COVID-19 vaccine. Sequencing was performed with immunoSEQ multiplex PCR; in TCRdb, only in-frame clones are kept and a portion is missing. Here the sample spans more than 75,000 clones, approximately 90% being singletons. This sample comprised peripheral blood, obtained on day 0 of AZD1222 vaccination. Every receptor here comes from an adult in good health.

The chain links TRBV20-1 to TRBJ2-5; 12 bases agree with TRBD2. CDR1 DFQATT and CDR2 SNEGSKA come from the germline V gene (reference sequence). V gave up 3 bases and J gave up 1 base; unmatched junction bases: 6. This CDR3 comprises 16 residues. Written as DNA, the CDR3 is TGCAGTGCTAGTGCAACTAGCGGGGGGCCCCAAGAGACCCAGTACTTC. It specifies CSASATSGGPQETQYF.

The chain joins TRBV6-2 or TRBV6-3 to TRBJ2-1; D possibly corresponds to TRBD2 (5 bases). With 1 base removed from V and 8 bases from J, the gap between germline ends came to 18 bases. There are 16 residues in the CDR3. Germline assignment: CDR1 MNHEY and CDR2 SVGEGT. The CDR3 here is CASSYWYGSAAHEQFF. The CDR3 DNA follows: TGTGCCAGCAGTTACTGGTACGGTAGCGCGGCCCATGAGCAGTTCTTC.

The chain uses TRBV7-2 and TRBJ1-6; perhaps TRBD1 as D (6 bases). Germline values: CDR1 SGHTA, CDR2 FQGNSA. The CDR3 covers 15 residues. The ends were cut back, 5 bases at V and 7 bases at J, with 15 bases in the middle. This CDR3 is CASSRTAISNSPLHF. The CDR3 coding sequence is TGTGCCAGCAGCCGGACAGCAATCTCAAATTCACCCCTCCACTTT. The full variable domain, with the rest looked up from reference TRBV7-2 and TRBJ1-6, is GAGVSQSPSNKVTEKGKDVELRCDPISGHTALYWYRQSLGQGLEFLIYFQGNSAPDKSGLPSDRFSAERTGGSVSTLTIQRTQQEDSAVYLCASSRTAISNSPLHFGNGTRLTVT.

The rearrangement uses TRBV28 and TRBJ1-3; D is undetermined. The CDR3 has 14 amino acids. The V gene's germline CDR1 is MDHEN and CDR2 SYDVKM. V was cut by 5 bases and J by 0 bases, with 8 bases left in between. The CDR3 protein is CASSRGRSGNTIYF. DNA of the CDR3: TGTGCCAGCAGTCGGGGTCGCTCTGGAAACACCATATATTTT.

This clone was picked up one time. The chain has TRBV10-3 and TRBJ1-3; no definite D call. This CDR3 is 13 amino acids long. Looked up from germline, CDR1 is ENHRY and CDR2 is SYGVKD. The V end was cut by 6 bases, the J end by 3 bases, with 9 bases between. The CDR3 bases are TGTGCCATCAGGACGAACGTTGGAAACACCATATATTTT. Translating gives CAIRTNVGNTIYF.

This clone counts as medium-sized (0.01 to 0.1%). CDR3 DNA sequence: TGTGCCACCAGTGATTTTGGACAGGGGCCCGGGGAGCTGTTTTTT. It is translated as CATSDFGQGPGELFF. This rearrangement joins TRBV24-1 to TRBJ2-2; 9 nucleotides line up with TRBD1. The trim removed 1 base at V and 6 bases at J, leaving 2 bases unmatched. There are 15 residues in the CDR3. CDR1 is KGHDR and CDR2 is SFDVKD in the germline V gene.

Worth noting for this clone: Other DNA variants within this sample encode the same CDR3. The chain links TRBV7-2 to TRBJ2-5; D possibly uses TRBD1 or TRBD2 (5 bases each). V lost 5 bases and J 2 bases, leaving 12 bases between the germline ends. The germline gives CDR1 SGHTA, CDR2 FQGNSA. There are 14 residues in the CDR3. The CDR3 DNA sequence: TGTGCCAGCAGCCTCACTGGGGGACAAGAGACCCAGTACTTC. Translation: CASSLTGGQETQYF.

This CDR3 reads CASSLAEVRVGGYTF. The CDR3 nucleotides read TGTGCCAGCAGCTTAGCAGAGGTCAGGGTGGGTGGCTACACCTTC. This sequence joins TRBV7-9 and TRBJ1-2; a possible D gene is TRBD1 (5 bases). The CDR3 has 15 amino acids. The germline V gene encodes CDR1 SEHNR and CDR2 FQNEAQ (reference sequence). The V end lost 0 bases, the J end lost 7 bases, and 15 bases lay between the germline ends.

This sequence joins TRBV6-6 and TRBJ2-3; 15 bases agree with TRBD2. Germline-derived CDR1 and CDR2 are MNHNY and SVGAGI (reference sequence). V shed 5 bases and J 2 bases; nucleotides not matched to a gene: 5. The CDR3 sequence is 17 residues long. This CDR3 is CASSRTSGGGYTDTQYF. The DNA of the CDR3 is TGTGCCAGCAGTCGGACTAGCGGGGGGGGATACACAGATACGCAGTATTTT.

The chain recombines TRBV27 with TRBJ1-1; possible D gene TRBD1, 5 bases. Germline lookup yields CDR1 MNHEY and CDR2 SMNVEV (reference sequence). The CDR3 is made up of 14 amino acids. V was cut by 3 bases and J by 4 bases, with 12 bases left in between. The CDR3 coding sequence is TGTGCCAGCAGTTTCAGGGAATCTGGCACTGAAGCTTTCTTT. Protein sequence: CASSFRESGTEAFF.

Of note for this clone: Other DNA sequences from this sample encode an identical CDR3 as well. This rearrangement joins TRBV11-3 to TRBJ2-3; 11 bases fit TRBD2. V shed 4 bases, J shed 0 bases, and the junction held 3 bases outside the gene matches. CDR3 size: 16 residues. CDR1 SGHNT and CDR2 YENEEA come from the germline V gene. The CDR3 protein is CASSSRLAGSTDTQYF. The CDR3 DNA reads TGTGCCAGCAGCTCCCGACTAGCGGGGAGCACAGATACGCAGTATTTT.